This T cell receptor beta chain was retrieved from a study of blood T cell repertoires in COVID-19. Assay used: immunoSEQ multiplex PCR; TCRdb lists only in-frame clones, some missing. The sample has about 82,000 clones, roughly 78% seen once. J gave up 3 bases and V 5 bases, and 6 bases lay outside the gene matches. Germline V gene data show CDR1 as MNHNY and CDR2 as SVGAGI (reference sequence). The CDR3 spans 16 residues. This clone has more than one count but fewer than ten. The V call is TRBV6-6, the J call TRBJ1-3; TRBD1 aligns across 11 bases. Sequenced sample: peripheral blood. The TCR sequence derives from a man aged 60 to 69 with COVID-19, enrolled during active disease. The CDR3 DNA reads as TGTGCCAGCAGTCAAGCCGGGACAGGGGGTGGAAACACCATATATTTT. It is translated as CASSQAGTGGGNTIYF.